Each of the 8 T cell receptor beta chains below was sequenced from the same sample in a study of blood T cell repertoires in COVID-19. Using immunoSEQ multiplex PCR, the repertoire was profiled, and TCRdb retains in-frame clones only, with some absent. The repertoire holds 100,000 to 150,000 clones, with roughly 74% as singletons. The sample comprised peripheral blood. Receptor source: a man in his sixties with acute or convalescent COVID-19.

This clone was picked up one time. J is TRBJ2-1 and V is TRBV9, with D possibly matching TRBD2 (6 bases). CDR3 length: 15 residues. V lost 0 bases and J 6 bases, leaving 13 bases between the germline ends. Germline loops: CDR1 SGDLS, CDR2 YYNGEE. The CDR3 protein is CASSVDGTPRNEQFF. For the CDR3, the DNA is TGTGCCAGCAGCGTAGACGGGACTCCTCGCAATGAGCAGTTCTTC.

Remarks on this clone: This may be a read error: a much more frequent sequence differs by one nucleotide. This sequence joins TRBV5-4 and TRBJ1-1; TRBD1 is a possible D gene (5 bases). Trimming left V 5 bases short and J 1 base short, with 9 bases between. Germline V gene data show CDR1 as SGHNT and CDR2 as YYREEE (reference sequence). The CDR3 has 13 residues. CDR3 amino acids: CASSFDRNTEAFF. The DNA of the CDR3 is TGTGCCAGCAGTTTTGACAGGAACACTGAAGCTTTCTTT.

This chain connects TRBV6-5 to TRBJ1-2; D may be TRBD1 (6 bases). The CDR3 length is 16 residues. Trimming pared 2 bases from V and 4 bases from J, leaving 17 bases between. CDR1 is MNHEY and CDR2 is SVGAGI in the germline V gene. The CDR3 DNA reads TGTGCCAGCAGTTACGCGACAGGACCAAGTACCTATGGCTACACCTTC. Amino acid sequence: CASSYATGPSTYGYTF.

J is TRBJ1-4 and V is TRBV3-1 (or the pseudogene TRBV3-2); tentative D call: TRBD1 (6 bases). V was clipped by 4 bases and J by 3 bases, with 15 bases between them. The CDR3 sequence is 16 residues long. CDR1 and CDR2 from the germline V gene are LGHDT and YNNKEL (reference sequence). This CDR3 reads CASSRLLQGANEKLFF. The CDR3 nucleotides read TGTGCCAGCAGCCGGCTTCTACAGGGAGCTAATGAAAAACTGTTTTTT.

The chain links TRBV18 to TRBJ1-4; D perhaps matches TRBD1 (5 bases). There are 14 residues in the CDR3. Germline V gives CDR1 KGHSH, CDR2 LQKENI. With 3 bases removed from V and 7 bases from J, the gap between germline ends came to 12 bases. In DNA form, the CDR3 reads TGTGCCAGCTCACCCCCTGGGGGGACTGAAAAACTGTTTTTT. Amino acids: CASSPPGGTEKLFF.

The rearrangement joins TRBV7-8 to TRBJ2-2, with 8 nucleotides matching TRBD1. The CDR3 runs to 15 residues. The germline CDR1 and CDR2 sequences are SGHVS and FQNEAQ. After removal of 6 bases from V and 0 bases from J, the junction contained 3 bases not matched to a gene. This chain's CDR3 is CASRRTGTNTGELFF. In nucleotides, the CDR3 is TGTGCCAGCAGAAGGACAGGGACGAACACCGGGGAGCTGTTTTTT.

V and J are TRBV7-8 and TRBJ2-1; 7 positions agree with TRBD2. CDR1 and CDR2 (germline): SGHVS, FQNEAQ. V lost 1 base, J lost 5 bases, and 8 bases stayed unmatched. The CDR3 covers 16 residues. This CDR3 reads CASSLGSAGSDNEQFF. CDR3 nucleotide sequence: TGTGCCAGCAGCTTAGGATCAGCGGGGTCCGACAATGAGCAGTTCTTC.

The chain is built from TRBV18 and TRBJ2-6; no definite D call. Germline values: CDR1 KGHSH, CDR2 LQKENI. V was shortened by 0 bases and J by 3 bases, with 6 bases between the two germline ends. CDR3 size: 15 residues. The CDR3 DNA follows: TGTGCCAGCTCACCACCAGCAGGTGGGGCCAACGTCCTGACTTTC. This codes for CASSPPAGGANVLTF.